This passage covers 4 T cell receptor beta chains from one sample sequenced in a study of T cells after yellow fever vaccination. From the 5' RACE reads, TCRdb called clonotypes with MiXCR, one entry per CDR3 protein. The data contain about 220,000 distinct CDR3 sequences, approximately 3% of them singletons. The sample here was CD4+ T cells sorted from PBMCs, taken 10 days after the yellow fever booster vaccination. Every receptor here comes from a man aged 18 to 30 who received the YFV17D yellow fever vaccine.

This clonotype was observed a handful of times. V is TRBV12-3 or TRBV12-4 and J is TRBJ1-5; 8 bases are a match to TRBD1. With V trimmed by 8 bases and J by 5 bases, 5 bases remained unmatched. The CDR3 is made up of 13 amino acids. The CDR3 here is CASADRADQPQHF. For the CDR3, the DNA is TGTGCCAGCGCGGACAGGGCGGATCAGCCCCAGCATTTT.

Turning to this clonotype: Likely a read error: the CDR3 ends without its conserved phenylalanine or tryptophan. The chain combines TRBV20-1 with TRBJ2-3, with 10 bases lining up with TRBD1. This CDR3 spans 14 amino acids. Germline-derived CDR1 and CDR2 are DFQATT and SNEGSKA (reference sequence). V was pared by 5 bases and J by 2 bases, with 4 bases of the junction left unmatched. CDR3 protein: CSADRGLITDTQYS. As DNA, the CDR3 is TGCAGTGCTGACAGGGGGCTAATCACAGATACGCAGTATTCT.

This clonotype appeared a few times. This sequence joins TRBV3-1 and TRBJ1-1; D unresolved. This CDR3 has 12 amino acids. Germline V gives CDR1 LGHDT, CDR2 YNNKEL (reference sequence). Trimming cost V 3 bases and J 0 bases, with 2 bases left between them. The CDR3 protein is CASSHMNTEAFF. In DNA form, the CDR3 reads TGTGCCAGCAGCCACATGAACACTGAAGCTTTCTTT.

The V call is TRBV11-2, the J call TRBJ2-3, with 9 bases matching TRBD2. Losses at the gene ends were 5 bases for V and 2 bases for J; bases not matched to a gene: 14. Germline lookup yields CDR1 SGHAT and CDR2 FQNNGV. This CDR3 contains 18 residues. DNA of the CDR3: TGTGCCAGCAGCCTCAACCCTCTAGCGGGGACTATCACAGATACGCAGTATTTT. Its protein is CASSLNPLAGTITDTQYF.